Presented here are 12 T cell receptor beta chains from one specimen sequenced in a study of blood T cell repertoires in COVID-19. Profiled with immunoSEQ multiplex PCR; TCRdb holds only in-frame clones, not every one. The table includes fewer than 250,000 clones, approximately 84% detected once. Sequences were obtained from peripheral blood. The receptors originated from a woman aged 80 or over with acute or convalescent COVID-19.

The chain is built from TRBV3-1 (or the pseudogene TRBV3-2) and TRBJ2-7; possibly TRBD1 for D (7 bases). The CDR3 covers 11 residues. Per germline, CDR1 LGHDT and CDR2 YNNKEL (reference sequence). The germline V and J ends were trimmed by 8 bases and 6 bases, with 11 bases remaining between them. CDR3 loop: CASQGGREQYF. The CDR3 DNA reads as TGTGCCAGCCAGGGGGGTCGCGAGCAGTACTTC.

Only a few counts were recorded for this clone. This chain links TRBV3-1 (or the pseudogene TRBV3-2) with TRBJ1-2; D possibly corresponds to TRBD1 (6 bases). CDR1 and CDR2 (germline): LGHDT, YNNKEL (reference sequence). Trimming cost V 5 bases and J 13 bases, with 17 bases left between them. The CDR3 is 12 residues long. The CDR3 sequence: CASSKDSGPPTF. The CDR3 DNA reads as TGTGCCAGCAGCAAGGACAGCGGCCCTCCCACCTTC.

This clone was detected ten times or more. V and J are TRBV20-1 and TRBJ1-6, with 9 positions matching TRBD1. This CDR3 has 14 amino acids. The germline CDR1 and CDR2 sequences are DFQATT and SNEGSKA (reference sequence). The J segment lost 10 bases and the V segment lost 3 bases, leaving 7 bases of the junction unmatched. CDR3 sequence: CSASTGTGISPLHF. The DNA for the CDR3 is TGCAGTGCTAGTACTGGGACAGGGATATCACCCCTCCACTTT.

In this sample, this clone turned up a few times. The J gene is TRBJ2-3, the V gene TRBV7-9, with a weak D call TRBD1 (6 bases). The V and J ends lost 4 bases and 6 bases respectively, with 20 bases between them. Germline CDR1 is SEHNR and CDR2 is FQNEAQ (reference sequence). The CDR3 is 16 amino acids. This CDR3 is CASSSTRQASGDTQYF. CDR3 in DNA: TGTGCCAGCAGCTCAACCCGACAGGCGAGTGGGGATACGCAGTATTTT.

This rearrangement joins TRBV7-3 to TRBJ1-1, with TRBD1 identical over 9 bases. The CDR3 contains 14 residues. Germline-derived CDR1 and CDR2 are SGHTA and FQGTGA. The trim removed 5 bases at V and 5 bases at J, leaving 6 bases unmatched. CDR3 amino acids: CASSVTGGVTEAFF. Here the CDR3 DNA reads TGTGCCAGCAGCGTGACAGGGGGTGTGACTGAAGCTTTCTTT.

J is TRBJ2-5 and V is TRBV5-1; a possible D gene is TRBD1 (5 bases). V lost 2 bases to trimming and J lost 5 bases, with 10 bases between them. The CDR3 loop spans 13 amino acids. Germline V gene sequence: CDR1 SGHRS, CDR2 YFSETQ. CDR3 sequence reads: CASSFQGSETQYF. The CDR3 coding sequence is TGCGCCAGCAGCTTTCAGGGTTCCGAGACCCAGTACTTC.

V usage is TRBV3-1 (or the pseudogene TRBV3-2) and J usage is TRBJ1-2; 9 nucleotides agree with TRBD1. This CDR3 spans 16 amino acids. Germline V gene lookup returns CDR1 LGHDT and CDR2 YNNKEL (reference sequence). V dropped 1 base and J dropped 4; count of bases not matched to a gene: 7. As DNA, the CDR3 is TGTGCCAGCAGCCAAGGGGGCCGGACAGGGGCCTATGGCTACACCTTC. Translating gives CASSQGGRTGAYGYTF.

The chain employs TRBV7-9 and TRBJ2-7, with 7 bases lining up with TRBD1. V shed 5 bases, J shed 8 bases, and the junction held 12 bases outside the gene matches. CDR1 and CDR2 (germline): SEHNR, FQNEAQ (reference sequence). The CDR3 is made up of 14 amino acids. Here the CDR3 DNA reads TGTGCCAGCAGCCTCGACAGGGAGAGAAGAAAGCAGTACTTC. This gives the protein CASSLDRERRKQYF.

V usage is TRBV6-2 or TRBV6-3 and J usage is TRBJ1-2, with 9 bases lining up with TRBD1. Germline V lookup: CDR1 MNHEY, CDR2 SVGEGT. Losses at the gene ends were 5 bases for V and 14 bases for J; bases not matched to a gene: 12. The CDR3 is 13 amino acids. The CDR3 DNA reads TGTGCCAGCAGTCCCGGGACAGGGAGGGAGGAGACCTTC. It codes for CASSPGTGREETF.

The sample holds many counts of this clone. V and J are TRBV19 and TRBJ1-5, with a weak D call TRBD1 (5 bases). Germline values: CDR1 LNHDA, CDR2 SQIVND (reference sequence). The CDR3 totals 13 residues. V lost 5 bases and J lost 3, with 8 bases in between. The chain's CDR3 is CASSLQDNQPQHF. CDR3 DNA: TGTGCCAGTAGTTTACAGGACAATCAGCCCCAGCATTTT.

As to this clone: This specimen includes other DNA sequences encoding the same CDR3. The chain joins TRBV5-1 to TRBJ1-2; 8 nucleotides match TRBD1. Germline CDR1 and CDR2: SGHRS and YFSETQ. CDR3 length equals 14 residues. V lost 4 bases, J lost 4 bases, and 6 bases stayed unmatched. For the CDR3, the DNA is TGCGCCAGCAGCCTCGGACAGGGCAGCTATGGCTACACCTTC. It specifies CASSLGQGSYGYTF.

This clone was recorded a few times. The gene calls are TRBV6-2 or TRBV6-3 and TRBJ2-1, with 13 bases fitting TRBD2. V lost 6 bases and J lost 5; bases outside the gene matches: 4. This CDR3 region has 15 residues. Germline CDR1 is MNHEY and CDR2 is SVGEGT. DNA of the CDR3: TGTGCCAGCAGCCTGGGACTAGCGGGAAACAATGAGCAGTTCTTC. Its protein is CASSLGLAGNNEQFF.